Presented here are 9 T cell receptor beta chains from one specimen sequenced in a study of a mutant IDH1 vaccine in newly diagnosed glioma. Time point indicated: week 23, last vaccination. Vaccination comprised doses that each held 300 ug of mutant IDH1 20-mer peptide, plus topical imiquimod. Libraries were prepared by immunoSEQ multiplex PCR; TCRdb keeps only in-frame clonotypes and omits some of them. The data show 30,000 to 40,000 clones, 81% seen once. No antigen has been assigned to these receptors. The sequencing used PBMCs, collected from a glioma patient whose treatment included an IDH1 peptide vaccine. These receptors all stem from a man in his forties with glioma.

V is TRBV19 and J is TRBJ2-7; TRBD2 aligns across 11 bases. Germline V gene lookup returns CDR1 LNHDA and CDR2 SQIVND (reference sequence). The CDR3 runs 14 residues. Trimming removed 3 bases from V and 7 bases from J; junction bases left unmatched: 5. CDR3 residues: CASSIRLAGGEQYF. CDR3 DNA sequence: TGTGCCAGTAGTATTCGTCTAGCGGGAGGTGAGCAGTACTTC.

This chain joins TRBV6-5 and TRBJ2-1, with D unresolved. This CDR3 contains 15 residues. The germline gives CDR1 MNHEY, CDR2 SVGAGI. V gave up 1 base and J gave up 0 bases, with 7 bases separating them. In DNA form, the CDR3 reads TGTGCCAGCAGTTACTTCCGGAGCTCCTACAATGAGCAGTTCTTC. This encodes CASSYFRSSYNEQFF.

This sequence joins TRBV11-2 and TRBJ1-3, with D unclear. Germline V gene data show CDR1 as SGHAT and CDR2 as FQNNGV. The V and J ends lost 4 bases and 4 bases respectively, with 11 bases between them. The CDR3 has 14 amino acids. The CDR3 nucleotides read TGTGCCAGCAGCTCCCGGGTGGGAGGAAACACCATATATTTT. Encoded protein: CASSSRVGGNTIYF. The variable domain in full, with the rest retrieved from reference TRBV11-2 and TRBJ1-3, is EAGVAQSPRYKIIEKRQSVAFWCNPISGHATLYWYQQILGQGPKLLIQFQNNGVVDDSQLPKDRFSAERLKGVDSTLKIQPAKLEDSAVYLCASSSRVGGNTIYFGEGSWLTVV.

The rearrangement joins TRBV6-5 to TRBJ2-4; D gene ambiguous. The CDR3 has 15 amino acids. Looked up from germline, CDR1 is MNHEY and CDR2 is SVGAGI. Between the trimmed V and J ends, which lost 6 bases and 2 bases, there was a span of 14 bases. CDR3 residues: CASSPAASTKNIQYF. The CDR3 nucleotides are TGTGCCAGCAGCCCAGCAGCTTCGACCAAAAACATTCAGTACTTC.

The rearrangement links TRBV29-1 to TRBJ1-1; 7 bases fit TRBD1. The V gene end was trimmed by 5 bases and the J gene end by 6 bases; junction bases not matched to a gene: 9. Looked up from germline, CDR1 is SQVTM and CDR2 is ANQGSEA. There are 13 residues in the CDR3. CDR3 sequence reads: CSVRQGGAAEAFF. CDR3 nucleotide sequence: TGCAGCGTTCGGCAAGGGGGCGCGGCTGAAGCTTTCTTT.

The gene calls are TRBV7-2 and TRBJ1-3; no firm D call. Between the trimmed V and J ends, which lost 1 base and 0 bases, there was a span of 10 bases. CDR3 length equals 16 residues. Germline loops: CDR1 SGHTA, CDR2 FQGNSA. This CDR3 reads CASSLGSVRSGNTIYF. The CDR3, as DNA: TGTGCCAGCAGCTTAGGTTCAGTCCGCTCTGGAAACACCATATATTTT. The full variable domain, with the rest looked up from reference TRBV7-2 and TRBJ1-3, is GAGVSQSPSNKVTEKGKDVELRCDPISGHTALYWYRQSLGQGLEFLIYFQGNSAPDKSGLPSDRFSAERTGGSVSTLTIQRTQQEDSAVYLCASSLGSVRSGNTIYFGEGSWLTVV.

DNA of the CDR3: TGTGCCAGCAGCCTCCTGCCGCTCTGGAATGAGCAGTTCTTC. Translating it yields CASSLLPLWNEQFF. This chain joins TRBV7-2 and TRBJ2-1; D is undetermined. V shed 5 bases and J shed 7 bases, with 15 bases lying between them. This CDR3 has 14 amino acids. The germline gives CDR1 SGHTA, CDR2 FQGNSA.

The sample holds one count of this clone. This sequence joins TRBV18 and TRBJ2-6, with 9 bases identical to TRBD1. Per germline, CDR1 KGHSH and CDR2 LQKENI. The length of the CDR3 is 20 residues. The junction had 10 bases not matched to a gene; V was cut back by 1 base and J by 0 bases. The CDR3 region is CASSPLPGTGLGSGANVLTF. As DNA, the CDR3 is TGTGCCAGCTCACCACTCCCCGGGACAGGGTTAGGCTCTGGGGCCAACGTCCTGACTTTC. Full variable domain (missing parts from reference TRBV18 and TRBJ2-6): NAGVMQNPRHLVRRRGQEARLRCSPMKGHSHVYWYRQLPEEGLKFMVYLQKENIIDESGMPKERFSAEFPKEGPSILRIQQVVRGDSAAYFCASSPLPGTGLGSGANVLTFGAGSRLTVL.

The chain combines TRBV27 with TRBJ2-7; 9 nucleotides agree with TRBD2. V was pared by 2 bases and J by 1 base, with 0 bases of the junction left unmatched. The germline V gene has CDR1 MNHEY and CDR2 SMNVEV (reference sequence). CDR3 length: 14 residues. The CDR3 DNA is TGTGCCAGCAGTTTACTAGCGGGGTCCTACGAGCAGTACTTC. Encoded protein: CASSLLAGSYEQYF.